This is a list of T cell receptor beta chains from one sample in a study of T cell responses to AZD1222 COVID-19 vaccine. The data were produced by immunoSEQ multiplex PCR, yet TCRdb's version contains in-frame clones alone and is incomplete. In the table there are 120,000 to 150,000 clones, about nine tenths of which are singletons. Sequencing was performed on peripheral blood, taken on day 0 of MenACWY control vaccination. Receptors originate from an adult in good health. The CDR3 runs from the conserved cysteine through the conserved F or W. A D gene is named only where the DNA matches it firmly. Size tells how often a clone was seen (once, few, many) or the class of an expanded clone, and some rows leave it out.

clone_size: NA
d_call: TRBD1
j_call: TRBJ1-1
v_call: TRBV5-1
cdr3_nt: TGCGCCAGCAGCTTGGGGACAGGGGTGAACACTGAAGCTTTCTTT
cdr3_aa: CASSLGTGVNTEAFF

clone_size: NA
d_call: NA
j_call: TRBJ1-1
v_call: TRBV16
cdr3_nt: TGTGCCAGCAGCCAAAGTGAGAGGCTAATTTCTTTCTTT
cdr3_aa: CASSQSERLISFF

clone_size: NA
d_call: NA
j_call: TRBJ2-7
v_call: TRBV18
cdr3_nt: TGTGCCAGCTCAGAACTAGGGACATACTACGAGCAGTACTTC
cdr3_aa: CASSELGTYYEQYF

clone_size: NA
d_call: TRBD1
j_call: TRBJ1-2
v_call: TRBV10-3
cdr3_nt: TGTGCCATCAGCCTAAACGGACAGGGGGGCTACACCTTC
cdr3_aa: CAISLNGQGGYTF

clone_size: NA
d_call: NA
j_call: TRBJ1-2
v_call: TRBV6-5
cdr3_nt: TGTGCCAGCAGAGCCCACGAATATGGCTACACCTTC
cdr3_aa: CASRAHEYGYTF

clone_size: NA
d_call: TRBD1
j_call: TRBJ1-2
v_call: TRBV7-8
cdr3_nt: TGTGCCAGCAGTCAATCAGGGGGCTATGGCTACACCTTC
cdr3_aa: CASSQSGGYGYTF

clone_size: NA
d_call: TRBD1
j_call: TRBJ2-7
v_call: TRBV28
cdr3_nt: TGTGCCAGCAGCTCCCCGGGACAGGGAGGGGACGAGCAGTACTTC
cdr3_aa: CASSSPGQGGDEQYF

clone_size: NA
d_call: NA
j_call: TRBJ2-1
v_call: TRBV5-1
cdr3_nt: TGCGCCAGCAGCTCAGGAATTGAGCAGTTCTTC
cdr3_aa: CASSSGIEQFF

clone_size: NA
d_call: TRBD1
j_call: TRBJ2-5
v_call: TRBV12-3/TRBV12-4
cdr3_nt: TGTGCCAGCAGTTCAGGGGGCGAAGAGACCCAGTACTTC
cdr3_aa: CASSSGGEETQYF

clone_size: NA
d_call: NA
j_call: TRBJ2-5
v_call: TRBV29-1
cdr3_nt: TGCATCGGGTGGATTCGCGAGACCCAGTACTTC
cdr3_aa: CIGWIRETQYF

clone_size: NA
d_call: TRBD1
j_call: TRBJ1-5
v_call: TRBV27
cdr3_nt: TGTGCCAGCAGTGAAGAGACAGGGGACCAGCCCCAGCATTTT
cdr3_aa: CASSEETGDQPQHF

clone_size: NA
d_call: NA
j_call: TRBJ1-1
v_call: TRBV3-1/TRBV3-2
cdr3_nt: TGTGCCAGCAGCAAAGCCGGGGCCCCAACTGGAGCTTTCTTT
cdr3_aa: CASSKAGAPTGAFF

clone_size: NA
d_call: TRBD1
j_call: TRBJ1-6
v_call: TRBV30
cdr3_nt: TGTGCCTGGAGCTGGGACAGCTCCTATAATTCACCCCTCCACTTT
cdr3_aa: CAWSWDSSYNSPLHF

clone_size: NA
d_call: NA
j_call: TRBJ1-4
v_call: TRBV28
cdr3_nt: TGTGCCAGCAGTTTACGCCCGTTACAGGGTGGAGAACTGTTTTTT
cdr3_aa: CASSLRPLQGGELFF

clone_size: NA
d_call: NA
j_call: TRBJ1-5
v_call: TRBV27
cdr3_nt: TGTGCCAGCAGTCTGCGCAGGGAGGCCAGTCAGCCCCAGCATTTT
cdr3_aa: CASSLRREASQPQHF

clone_size: NA
d_call: NA
j_call: TRBJ2-1
v_call: TRBV5-4
cdr3_nt: TGTGCCAGCAGCTTGGAGGCCCGAGGCCATGAGCAGTTCTTC
cdr3_aa: CASSLEARGHEQFF

clone_size: NA
d_call: NA
j_call: TRBJ2-7
v_call: TRBV27
cdr3_nt: TGTGCCAGCAGCCCAAGGGGCGGCGCTGACTTCTACGAGCAGTACTTC
cdr3_aa: CASSPRGGADFYEQYF

clone_size: few
d_call: NA
j_call: TRBJ1-2
v_call: TRBV18
cdr3_nt: TGTGCCAGCTCACCCTCAAACAACTATGGCTACACCTTC
cdr3_aa: CASSPSNNYGYTF

clone_size: NA
d_call: NA
j_call: TRBJ1-4
v_call: TRBV9
cdr3_nt: TGTGCCAGCAGCGTAGGAGGGGGGTCTAATGAAAAACTGTTTTTT
cdr3_aa: CASSVGGGSNEKLFF

clone_size: NA
d_call: TRBD2
j_call: TRBJ2-3
v_call: TRBV5-1
cdr3_nt: TGCGCCAGCAGCTCGAGGACTAGCGGGAGGGCAGATACGCAGTATTTT
cdr3_aa: CASSSRTSGRADTQYF

clone_size: NA
d_call: TRBD2
j_call: TRBJ2-1
v_call: TRBV19
cdr3_nt: TGTGCCAGTAGTTCGATGGGACTAGCGGAGAATGAGCAGTTCTTC
cdr3_aa: CASSSMGLAENEQFF

clone_size: few
d_call: TRBD1
j_call: TRBJ1-2
v_call: TRBV2
cdr3_nt: TGTGCCAGCAGAGATGTGACAGGGGAGGCTTACTATGGCTACACCTTC
cdr3_aa: CASRDVTGEAYYGYTF

clone_size: NA
d_call: NA
j_call: TRBJ1-1
v_call: TRBV19
cdr3_nt: TGTGCCAGTAGTATAGGAAGACTGAACACTGAAGCTTTCTTT
cdr3_aa: CASSIGRLNTEAFF

clone_size: medium-sized
d_call: TRBD2
j_call: TRBJ2-1
v_call: TRBV6-4
cdr3_nt: TGTGCCAGCAGTGACTCTAGCGGGGGGGCCAATGAGCAGTTCTTC
cdr3_aa: CASSDSSGGANEQFF

clone_size: NA
d_call: NA
j_call: TRBJ1-3
v_call: TRBV7-2
cdr3_nt: TGTGCCAGCAGCTTCCAGGGTTCTCCCCTATATTTT
cdr3_aa: CASSFQGSPLYF

clone_size: few
d_call: NA
j_call: TRBJ1-2
v_call: TRBV11-3
cdr3_nt: TGTGCCAGCACCCCGTGGGGCTACACCTTC
cdr3_aa: CASTPWGYTF

clone_size: NA
d_call: TRBD1
j_call: TRBJ2-7
v_call: TRBV5-4
cdr3_nt: TGTGCCAGCAGCTTATTATCAGGGACAGGGGGTCTCAACCAGTACTTC
cdr3_aa: CASSLLSGTGGLNQYF

clone_size: NA
d_call: NA
j_call: TRBJ1-2
v_call: TRBV4-1
cdr3_nt: TGCGCCAGCAGCCAACCGGACTATGGCTACACCTTC
cdr3_aa: CASSQPDYGYTF

clone_size: NA
d_call: NA
j_call: TRBJ1-1
v_call: TRBV18
cdr3_nt: TGTGCCAGCTCAACTACAGCGAACACTGAAGCTTTCTTT
cdr3_aa: CASSTTANTEAFF

clone_size: NA
d_call: TRBD1
j_call: TRBJ1-2
v_call: TRBV5-1
cdr3_nt: TGCGCCAGCAGCCAACTGGACAGGGGAGCCTATGGCTACACCTTC
cdr3_aa: CASSQLDRGAYGYTF

clone_size: NA
d_call: NA
j_call: TRBJ1-1
v_call: TRBV20-1
cdr3_nt: TGCAGTGCTAGTCCCCGGGATGTTGAAGCTTTCTTT
cdr3_aa: CSASPRDVEAFF

clone_size: NA
d_call: TRBD1
j_call: TRBJ2-1
v_call: TRBV7-3
cdr3_nt: TGTGCCAGCAGCTCCGCGGACAGGGTAGGTGAGCAGTTCTTC
cdr3_aa: CASSSADRVGEQFF

clone_size: NA
d_call: TRBD1
j_call: TRBJ1-2
v_call: TRBV9
cdr3_nt: TGTGCCAGCAGCGACCGGGACAGGGGTTATGGCTACACCTTC
cdr3_aa: CASSDRDRGYGYTF

clone_size: NA
d_call: NA
j_call: TRBJ1-2
v_call: TRBV12-3/TRBV12-4
cdr3_nt: TGTGCCAGCAGTTTGGGTAATTATGGCTACACCTTC
cdr3_aa: CASSLGNYGYTF

clone_size: NA
d_call: NA
j_call: TRBJ1-4
v_call: TRBV18
cdr3_nt: TGTGCCAGCTCACCAGGTAGACCCAATGAAAAACTGTTTTTT
cdr3_aa: CASSPGRPNEKLFF

clone_size: NA
d_call: NA
j_call: TRBJ2-1
v_call: TRBV12-3/TRBV12-4
cdr3_nt: TGTGCCAGCAGTTTGGGGCTCTACAATGAGCAGTTCTTC
cdr3_aa: CASSLGLYNEQFF

clone_size: NA
d_call: NA
j_call: TRBJ1-3
v_call: TRBV7-6
cdr3_nt: TGTGCCAGCAGCTTAGGACGGAAGGGCTCTGGAAACACCATATATTTT
cdr3_aa: CASSLGRKGSGNTIYF

clone_size: NA
d_call: TRBD1
j_call: TRBJ2-1
v_call: TRBV5-1
cdr3_nt: TGCGCCAGCAGCTTAGGGGGACAGGCCTACAATGAGCAGTTCTTC
cdr3_aa: CASSLGGQAYNEQFF

clone_size: once
d_call: TRBD1
j_call: TRBJ1-4
v_call: TRBV7-9
cdr3_nt: TGTGCCAGCAGCTCGGGACAGGGTCTACGTAATGAAAAACTGTTTTTT
cdr3_aa: CASSSGQGLRNEKLFF

clone_size: NA
d_call: TRBD1
j_call: TRBJ1-1
v_call: TRBV6-1
cdr3_nt: TGTGCCAGCAGTGAACCTAACCAAAGAGGACAGGTTCGGATTTCTTTGGGCACTGAAGCTTTCTTT
cdr3_aa: CASSEPNQRGQVRISLGTEAFF

clone_size: NA
d_call: NA
j_call: TRBJ2-7
v_call: TRBV18
cdr3_nt: TGTGCCAGCTCAATGTTCCCCGTCTACGAGCAGTACTTC
cdr3_aa: CASSMFPVYEQYF

clone_size: NA
d_call: NA
j_call: TRBJ2-3
v_call: TRBV2
cdr3_nt: TGTGCCAGCGAGAACAGCGCTCCTGGCACAGATACGCAGTATTTT
cdr3_aa: CASENSAPGTDTQYF

clone_size: NA
d_call: NA
j_call: TRBJ1-5
v_call: TRBV30
cdr3_nt: TGTGCCTGGCAACAGGGAGAGAGCAATCAGCCCCAGCATTTT
cdr3_aa: CAWQQGESNQPQHF

clone_size: NA
d_call: NA
j_call: TRBJ2-6
v_call: TRBV7-9
cdr3_nt: TGTGCCAGCAGCTTAGTGGGCTCTGGGGCCAACGTCCTGACTTTC
cdr3_aa: CASSLVGSGANVLTF

clone_size: NA
d_call: NA
j_call: TRBJ1-1
v_call: TRBV7-6
cdr3_nt: TGTGCCAGCGCACGGGGAGGAGGGTCGGACACTGAAGCTTTCTTT
cdr3_aa: CASARGGGSDTEAFF

clone_size: NA
d_call: NA
j_call: TRBJ2-1
v_call: TRBV9
cdr3_nt: TGTGCCAGCAGCCCCGGGACGACTAGCTCCTACAATGAGCAGTTCTTC
cdr3_aa: CASSPGTTSSYNEQFF

clone_size: NA
d_call: NA
j_call: TRBJ1-1
v_call: TRBV30
cdr3_nt: TGTGCCTGGAGTTTTACTGGGGGGGTGAACACTGAAGCTTTCTTT
cdr3_aa: CAWSFTGGVNTEAFF

clone_size: NA
d_call: NA
j_call: TRBJ1-2
v_call: TRBV4-1
cdr3_nt: TGCGCCAGCAGCCCAGGCTATGGCTACACCTTC
cdr3_aa: CASSPGYGYTF

clone_size: NA
d_call: NA
j_call: TRBJ2-7
v_call: TRBV27
cdr3_nt: TGTGCCAGCAGTCGGGACCGAGTATCCTACGAGCAGTACTTC
cdr3_aa: CASSRDRVSYEQYF

clone_size: NA
d_call: NA
j_call: TRBJ1-3
v_call: TRBV3-1/TRBV3-2
cdr3_nt: TGTGCCAGCAGCCAACTGGACAGCGACACCATATATTTT
cdr3_aa: CASSQLDSDTIYF

clone_size: NA
d_call: NA
j_call: TRBJ2-3
v_call: TRBV6-5
cdr3_nt: TGTGCCAGCAGAGGGGGGGCCGATACGCAGTATTTT
cdr3_aa: CASRGGADTQYF

clone_size: NA
d_call: NA
j_call: TRBJ1-5
v_call: TRBV5-8
cdr3_nt: TGTGCCAGCAGCTTGCCTCGCTGGTATTATAGCAATCAGCCCCAGCATTTT
cdr3_aa: CASSLPRWYYSNQPQHF

clone_size: NA
d_call: NA
j_call: TRBJ1-1
v_call: TRBV5-1
cdr3_nt: TGCGCCAGCACCCTAAGTACAGGGAAAGAGACTGAAGCTTTCTTT
cdr3_aa: CASTLSTGKETEAFF

clone_size: NA
d_call: NA
j_call: TRBJ2-7
v_call: TRBV6-2/TRBV6-3
cdr3_nt: TGTGCCAGCAGTCCCTGGGGTTCTACCTACGAGCAGTACTTC
cdr3_aa: CASSPWGSTYEQYF

clone_size: NA
d_call: TRBD2
j_call: TRBJ2-3
v_call: TRBV10-1
cdr3_nt: TGCGCCAGCAGTGCCTTAGCGGGAGGCACAGATACGCAGTATTTT
cdr3_aa: CASSALAGGTDTQYF

clone_size: NA
d_call: NA
j_call: TRBJ2-3
v_call: TRBV2
cdr3_nt: TGTGCCAGCAGTGAGCAGACAGCTACCACAGATACGCAGTATTTT
cdr3_aa: CASSEQTATTDTQYF

clone_size: NA
d_call: NA
j_call: TRBJ1-4
v_call: TRBV30
cdr3_nt: TGTGCCTGGAGTGTAGCAAGGATACGGGCGATTAATGAAAAACTGTTTTTT
cdr3_aa: CAWSVARIRAINEKLFF

clone_size: NA
d_call: NA
j_call: TRBJ1-1
v_call: TRBV5-1
cdr3_nt: TGCGCCAGCAGCTTGGAACTTGGACGGGCCCTGGCGGCTTTCTTT
cdr3_aa: CASSLELGRALAAFF